Given below is one T cell receptor beta chain in context. Study processing details: The authors estimated nucleated cell counts from reference gene primer amplification. Using immunoSEQ multiplex PCR, the repertoire was profiled, and TCRdb retains in-frame clones only, with some absent. V and J calls and clone size are as listed in that table; D and trimming were resolved from the DNA. The repertoire holds fewer than 120,000 clones, with about 70% as singletons. The CDR3 covers 16 residues. V was cut by 0 bases and J by 4 bases, with 15 bases left in between. Germline-derived CDR1 and CDR2 are MNHNY and SVGAGI (reference sequence). The data originate from a study of blood T cell repertoires in COVID-19. As for the study in general: The United States, Italy and Spain provided the acute and convalescent COVID-19 samples. PBMCs, B-cell-depleted T cells, or T cells were the source of the cDNA or gDNA that made up the material.

The material sequenced was peripheral blood. This chain joins TRBV6-6 and TRBJ1-1; possible D gene TRBD1, 5 bases. The TCR sequence derives from a woman aged 55-69 years with acute or convalescent COVID-19. CDR3 sequence: CASSYSFRGTGTEAFF. The CDR3 DNA reads TGTGCCAGCAGTTACTCTTTTAGGGGAACGGGCACTGAAGCTTTCTTT.